This is a list of T cell receptor beta chains from one sample in a study of blood T cell repertoires in COVID-19. Clones were sequenced by immunoSEQ multiplex PCR, and TCRdb holds only the in-frame ones, with some missing. The sample carries tens of thousands of clones, approximately 91% recorded once. The sample consisted of peripheral blood. The origin of the receptors is a man aged 50-59 years with active COVID-19. Each CDR3 is given with its conserved first and last residue. D genes are given only for firm matches. Size is stated for part of the rows, as once, few or many counts, or as a class when the clone is expanded.

>TRBV27|.|TRBJ1-2|16|.
TGTGCCAGCAGTCCCCGCATCCCGGACACGAACTATGGCTACACCTTC
CASSPRIPDTNYGYTF
>TRBV11-1|few|TRBJ1-1|13|.
TGTGCCAGCAGCTTCGGGGGTTCCAGTGAAGCTTTCTTT
CASSFGGSSEAFF
>TRBV11-2|once|TRBJ1-1|11|.
TGTGCCAGCAGCTTAGCAGGTGAAGCTTTCTTT
CASSLAGEAFF
>TRBV10-2|.|TRBJ2-3|14|.
TGCGCCAGCTTCGGCGCGGATGGCGCAGATACGCAGTATTTT
CASFGADGADTQYF
>TRBV7-2|.|TRBJ2-5|12|.
TGTGCCAGCAGCCAGGCCCGGGAGACCCAGTACTTC
CASSQARETQYF
>TRBV5-5|few|TRBJ1-1|12|.
TGTGCCAGCAGTTACATGAACACTGAAGCTTTCTTT
CASSYMNTEAFF
>TRBV19|.|TRBJ2-5|16|.
TGTGCCAGTAGTGGAGTAGCGCCTCTCCGGCAAGAGACCCAGTACTTC
CASSGVAPLRQETQYF
>TRBV6-2/TRBV6-3|once|TRBJ2-7|14|.
TGTGCCAGCAGTTACCCGCAGGGCCCGCACGAGCAGTACTTC
CASSYPQGPHEQYF
>TRBV7-3|.|TRBJ2-1|14|TRBD1
TGTGCCAGCAGCCTCGGGACAGAGTACAATGAGCAGTTCTTC
CASSLGTEYNEQFF
>TRBV29-1|once|TRBJ2-5|15|.
TGCAGCGTTGACCGATTGACTACATATCTAGAGACCCAGTACTTC
CSVDRLTTYLETQYF
>TRBV2|few|TRBJ1-5|16|.
TGTGCCAGCAGTGAAACGCCCACAGGGTTCAATCAGCCCCAGCATTTT
CASSETPTGFNQPQHF
>TRBV16|.|TRBJ2-1|16|TRBD1
TGTGCCAGCAGCCTCCACGACAGGGGTTTTTACAATGAGCAGTTCTTC
CASSLHDRGFYNEQFF
>TRBV7-6|.|TRBJ1-3|16|.
TGTGCCAGCAGCTCCCCAAGACAGGACTCTGGAAACACCATATATTTT
CASSSPRQDSGNTIYF
>TRBV9|.|TRBJ2-7|15|TRBD1
TGTGCCAGCAGCGATGGGACAGGGGCCCTGTACGAGCAGTACTTC
CASSDGTGALYEQYF
>TRBV27|medium-sized|TRBJ2-6|14|.
TGTGCCAGCAGTTTAGGGGCTGCGGCCAACGTCCTGACTTTC
CASSLGAAANVLTF
>TRBV14|.|TRBJ1-2|13|.
TGTGCCAGCAGCCAAACAGCCAAATATGGCTACACCTTC
CASSQTAKYGYTF
>TRBV7-2|.|TRBJ1-1|13|TRBD1
TGTGCCAGCAGCTTAAACAGGGGGCGCGAGGCTTTCTTT
CASSLNRGREAFF
>TRBV30|.|TRBJ1-1|13|.
TGTGCCTCCGACCAAAAGGGAGGGTCTGAAGCTTTCTTT
CASDQKGGSEAFF
>TRBV7-9|.|TRBJ2-1|15|TRBD2
TGTGCCAGCAGCTTAAGGGGAGGGCCCGAAAGGGAGCAGTTCTTC
CASSLRGGPEREQFF
>TRBV28|.|TRBJ1-4|14|.
TGTGCCAGCAGTTTAGGAGGTCTGAATGAAAAACTGTTTTTT
CASSLGGLNEKLFF
>TRBV5-4|.|TRBJ2-2|12|.
TGTGCCAGCAGCGTGGACAGCGGGGAGCTGTTTTTT
CASSVDSGELFF
>TRBV7-9|.|TRBJ2-2|15|.
TGTGCCATCCCCTCGCGACTAGTATTCGGCGGGGAGCTGTTTTTT
CAIPSRLVFGGELFF
>TRBV27|.|TRBJ1-2|16|TRBD1
TGTGCCAGCAGTTTATCAGGGGACAGGGGAAGAGGTGGCTACACCTTC
CASSLSGDRGRGGYTF
>TRBV7-9|.|TRBJ1-1|11|.
TGTGCCAGCAGCCTCAGAACTGAAGCTTTCTTT
CASSLRTEAFF
>TRBV4-3|.|TRBJ2-7|13|.
TGCGCCAGCAGCCATTCACGCGGAGGGGAGCAGTACTTC
CASSHSRGGEQYF
>TRBV14|once|TRBJ1-1|15|TRBD1
TGTGCCAGCAGCCAGCTGGACAGGACAAACACTGAAGCTTTCTTT
CASSQLDRTNTEAFF
>TRBV19|.|TRBJ1-3|16|.
TGTGCCAGTAGTCACCGACGAGGAGAGTCTGGAAACACCATATATTTT
CASSHRRGESGNTIYF